What follows describes a single TCR beta chain. Its antigen is still unknown. Germline V gives CDR1 SGHAT, CDR2 FQNNGV. V was cut by 3 bases and J by 7 bases, with 12 bases left in between. The CDR3 runs 13 residues. This entry comes from a study of T-cell memory formation after mild COVID-19. One entry per CDR3 protein results from TCRdb running MiXCR on the 5' RACE reads. The sample carries roughly 550,000 distinct CDR3 sequences, about a fifth recorded once. Study-level results: CD4+ contracting clones were mainly CM and EM; CD8+ ones, EMRA. Second-wave clones reaching peak frequency on day 37 lacked confirmed SARS-CoV-2 specificity.

The sequenced sample consisted of PBMCs or a T cell subset sorted from them (not recorded which). This sequence joins TRBV11-2 and TRBJ1-1; D uncertain. This TCR derives from an adult woman who had mild COVID-19 (a few samples of this study predate the infection). Cell type and time point are not known. Here the CDR3 reads CASSLAGFGEAFF. CDR3 DNA: TGTGCCAGCAGCTTGGCCGGGTTCGGTGAAGCTTTCTTT.